This T cell receptor (beta chain) was documented in a study of T cell responses to AZD1222 COVID-19 vaccine. Findings and caveats of the study: In a largely white British group with more females than males, clonal diversity was possibly underestimated.

Here immunoSEQ multiplex PCR was the method, and the copy in TCRdb shows in-frame clones only, minus some. The sample comprises approximately 130,000 clones, over 90% of which are singletons, and roughly 0.9% rests with the top ten. In regard to this clone: Its specificity is unknown.

Germline V lookup: CDR1 SGHTS, CDR2 YDEGEE. Trimming pared 2 bases from V and 8 bases from J, leaving 12 bases between. The CDR3 is 13 amino acids. Sequences were derived from peripheral blood, sampled on day 0 of AZD1222 vaccination. The clonotype originates from an adult in good health. The V and J genes are TRBV5-8 and TRBJ2-3; D is ambiguous. Here the CDR3 reads CASSLTQLGTQYF. The CDR3 bases are TGTGCCAGCAGCTTAACCCAGTTAGGTACGCAGTATTTT.